The 15 T cell receptor beta chains reported below all come from one sample, sequenced in a study of memory CD4+ T cells and cytomegalovirus serostatus. The sort gate was single viable CD3+CD4+CD8-CD45RO+ cells for memory CD4+ T cells. Profiling relied on immunoSEQ multiplex PCR, and the TCRdb table lists in-frame clones only, not all of them. The data contain tens of thousands of clones, over 75% of them singletons. The sample taken for sequencing was memory CD4+ T cells from blood. The origin of the receptors is an adult in good health and CMV-seronegative.

The chain joins TRBV19 to TRBJ1-1; TRBD1 is a possible D gene (5 bases). Germline-derived CDR1 and CDR2 are LNHDA and SQIVND (reference sequence). The germline V and J ends were trimmed by 4 bases and 4 bases, with 13 bases remaining between them. The CDR3 has 14 residues. The CDR3 DNA reads as TGTGCCAGTAGTAGGGGGGACGGAACCACTGAAGCTTTCTTT. Its protein is CASSRGDGTTEAFF.

As regards this clone: An end of the junction differs from the germline gene, which may be a read error. CDR3 DNA sequence: TGTGCCAGCAGCCCAACGGGTCGGGATAAGCAGTATTTT. This translates into CASSPTGRDKQYF. This chain links TRBV14 with TRBJ2-3; weak D call: TRBD2 (5 bases). The CDR3 totals 13 residues. Germline lookup yields CDR1 SGHDN and CDR2 FVKESK. The variable domain in full, completed from reference TRBV14 and TRBJ2-3, reads EAGVTQFPSHSVIEKGQTVTLRCDPISGHDNLYWYRRVMGKEIKFLLHFVKESKQDESGMPNNRFLAERTGGTYSTLKVQPAELEDSGVYFCASSPTGRDKQYFGPGTRLTVL.

The rearrangement uses TRBV28 and TRBJ1-4, with 7 bases identical to TRBD1. V was pared by 3 bases and J by 1 base, with 5 bases of the junction left unmatched. Germline-derived CDR1 and CDR2 are MDHEN and SYDVKM. This CDR3 is built from 16 residues. The CDR3: CASSFRSGGTNEKLFF. The CDR3 DNA follows: TGTGCCAGCAGTTTCAGGTCAGGGGGAACTAATGAAAAACTGTTTTTT.

The chain recombines TRBV4-1 with TRBJ2-7, with D perhaps TRBD2 (6 bases). This CDR3 has 17 amino acids. CDR1 is MGHRA and CDR2 is YSYEKL in the germline V gene. Trimming shortened V by 4 bases and J by 5 bases, and 24 bases separated the two germline ends. DNA of the CDR3: TGCGCCAGCAGCCGATCCGGGATTCTCGTACGGGGGAACGAGCAGTACTTC. This translates into CASSRSGILVRGNEQYF.

The chain joins TRBV18 to TRBJ2-1, with 7 nucleotides matching TRBD1. V gave up 1 base and J gave up 5 bases; unmatched junction bases: 5. Germline assignment: CDR1 KGHSH and CDR2 LQKENI. The CDR3 totals 15 residues. CDR3 in amino acids: CASSPLSGQNNEQFF. The CDR3 DNA sequence: TGTGCCAGCTCACCACTATCGGGACAGAACAATGAGCAGTTCTTC.

CDR3 bases: TGTGCCAGCTCACCACAGGGGGCGCCTGGAAACACCATATATTTT. Amino acids: CASSPQGAPGNTIYF. The chain is built from TRBV18 and TRBJ1-3; 7 positions agree with TRBD1. Germline lookup yields CDR1 KGHSH and CDR2 LQKENI. V dropped 1 base and J dropped 2; count of bases not matched to a gene: 2. The CDR3 contains 15 residues.

This chain connects TRBV5-1 to TRBJ1-1; D might be TRBD1 (5 bases). V dropped 2 bases and J dropped 2 bases, with 16 bases sitting between them. The CDR3 covers 16 residues. CDR1 SGHRS and CDR2 YFSETQ come from the germline V gene. CDR3 in DNA: TGCGCCAGCAGCTTCCTCCCCAGGGATCCTAACACTGAAGCTTTCTTT. Amino acid sequence: CASSFLPRDPNTEAFF. The variable domain in full, with the rest retrieved from reference TRBV5-1 and TRBJ1-1, is KAGVTQTPRYLIKTRGQQVTLSCSPISGHRSVSWYQQTPGQGLQFLFEYFSETQRNKGNFPGRFSGRQFSNSRSEMNVSTLELGDSALYLCASSFLPRDPNTEAFFGQGTRLTVV.

The chain has TRBV6-6 and TRBJ2-7; TRBD2 agrees at 9 bases. There are 14 residues in the CDR3. Germline lookup yields CDR1 MNHNY and CDR2 SVGAGI (reference sequence). The V gene end was trimmed by 6 bases and the J gene end by 4 bases; junction bases not matched to a gene: 7. CDR3 loop: CASSPSGRRYEQYF. The CDR3 coding sequence is TGTGCCAGCAGCCCGAGCGGGAGGCGGTACGAGCAGTACTTC.

The chain couples TRBV19 to TRBJ2-4; TRBD1 or TRBD2 may be the D gene (6 bases each). Germline CDR1 reads LNHDA; CDR2 reads SQIVND (reference sequence). The CDR3 spans 19 residues. V was clipped by 3 bases and J by 4 bases, with 25 bases between them. The CDR3: CASSMTSSQTGGGKNIQYF. CDR3 bases: TGTGCCAGTAGTATGACGAGTTCCCAGACAGGTGGGGGGAAAAACATTCAGTACTTC.

The CDR3 here is CASSSRRLAGVTGELFF. CDR3 nucleotide sequence: TGTGCCAGCAGTTCCCGACGACTAGCGGGGGTCACCGGGGAGCTGTTTTTT. V is TRBV28 and J is TRBJ2-2; 12 bases map to TRBD2. Germline CDR1 is MDHEN and CDR2 is SYDVKM. This CDR3 contains 17 residues. V lost 4 bases, J lost 4 bases, and 7 bases stayed unmatched.

This CDR3 reads CASSLGDRDGNTIYF. The CDR3 bases are TGCGCCAGCAGCTTGGGGGACAGGGACGGAAACACCATATATTTT. This chain connects TRBV5-1 to TRBJ1-3, with 9 bases lining up with TRBD1. The CDR3 consists of 15 residues. CDR1 SGHRS and CDR2 YFSETQ come from the germline V gene. With 0 bases clipped from V and 4 bases from J, the junction kept 2 bases outside the gene matches.

A single count supports this clone. The rearrangement uses TRBV21-1 and TRBJ2-7; the D call in the table, TRBD2, was not verified against the DNA. TRBV21-1 is a known pseudogene. This CDR3 contains 15 residues. The CDR3: CASSKVQREDYEQYF. CDR3 nucleotide sequence: TGTGCCAGCAGCAAAGTGCAGCGGGAGGACTACGAGCAGTACTTC.

A note on this clone: An end of the junction differs from the germline gene, which may be a read error. This chain links TRBV18 with TRBJ2-1; the D call may be TRBD1 or TRBD2 (6 bases each). The CDR3 has 17 amino acids. Germline V CDR1 and CDR2: KGHSH, LQKENI. CDR3 coding DNA: TGTGCCAGCTCCCCACCCCTCGGAGGGGGACGTGGCGATGAGCAGTTCTTC. It is translated as CASSPPLGGGRGDEQFF.

This chain uses TRBV4-1 with TRBJ2-3; tentatively, D is TRBD1 (6 bases). This CDR3 has 14 amino acids. Germline values: CDR1 MGHRA, CDR2 YSYEKL. V lost 4 bases, J lost 4 bases, and 12 bases lay in between. The CDR3 loop is CASSRRQESDTQYF. As DNA, the CDR3 is TGCGCCAGCAGCCGCCGACAGGAGTCAGATACGCAGTATTTT.

The rearrangement uses TRBV6-5 and TRBJ1-3; a possible D gene is TRBD1 (6 bases). V was pared by 0 bases and J by 5 bases, with 14 bases between. The germline V gene encodes CDR1 MNHEY and CDR2 SVGAGI. The CDR3 runs 16 residues. The CDR3 DNA is TGTGCCAGCAGTTACTCGCGGCGGGGGGCGAGAAACACCATATATTTT. Protein sequence: CASSYSRRGARNTIYF.